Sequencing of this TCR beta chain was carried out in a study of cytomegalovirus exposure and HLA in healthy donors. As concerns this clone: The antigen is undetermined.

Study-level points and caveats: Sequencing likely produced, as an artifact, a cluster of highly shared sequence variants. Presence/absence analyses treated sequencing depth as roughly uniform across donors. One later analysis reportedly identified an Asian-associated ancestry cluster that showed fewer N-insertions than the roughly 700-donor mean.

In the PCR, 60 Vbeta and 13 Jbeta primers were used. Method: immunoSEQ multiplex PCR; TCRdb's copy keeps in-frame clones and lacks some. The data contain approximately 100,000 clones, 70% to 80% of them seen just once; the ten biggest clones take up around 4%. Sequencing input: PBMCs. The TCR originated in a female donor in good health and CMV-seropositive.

CDR3 protein: CASSRGATNYGYTF. The CDR3 region has the DNA TGTGCCAGCAGCCGGGGGGCAACTAACTATGGCTACACCTTC. The V call is TRBV7-9, the J call TRBJ1-2; D is perhaps TRBD1 (6 bases). The CDR3 extends over 14 amino acids. Germline CDR1 is SEHNR and CDR2 is FQNEAQ (reference sequence). V dropped 5 bases and J dropped 0 bases, with 10 bases sitting between them.